This T cell receptor beta chain was observed in a study of cytomegalovirus exposure and HLA in healthy donors (dated by TCRdb to about 2017). Broadly, across the study: According to a later analysis, the roughly 120 validation repertoires were produced on the same platform as the 666 repertoires of the first cohort. The study was designed to test whether signatures of past pathogen exposure could be identified by cataloging public T cell receptors. A separate validation cohort of over a hundred different subjects was used in addition to the roughly 700-subject first cohort. To predict cytomegalovirus infection status, the study combined high-throughput TCR immunosequencing, statistical association of individual TCRs with disease status, and machine learning. What the authors observed across the whole study: The study listed 164 TCR beta chains as associated with cytomegalovirus. The classifier was reported to diagnose cytomegalovirus status with high specificity and sensitivity in both the original cohort and the validation cohort. A later analysis had no HLA typing for the validation cohort, so co-occurrence there was scored across all 110 or so repertoires. A few of the identified cytomegalovirus-associated TCR beta chains were confirmed in vitro to be specific for cytomegalovirus antigens. Subsequent analysis determined that TCRs grouped into clusters in the first cohort also showed a tendency toward co-occurrence across the 130 or so validation repertoires, and approximately 94% of cluster scores exceeded 0. The authors suggested that the approach could potentially be extended to other disease states and immunological phenotypes. Most TCR sequences were seen in very few donors, while some public TCRs were found in many individuals.

A note on this clone: This clone's antigen is unknown. No per-base quality is available; no much larger clone lies one base away.

Library prep was done by the immunoSEQ multiplex PCR assay. As for the original processing: A statistical classification framework was built for diagnosing cytomegalovirus status from the catalog of TCR beta chain sequences. What TCRdb holds here is the immuneACCESS table cut down to in-frame rearrangements. Part of the clones is not present; checked against another copy, under half of the missing clones reflect an unresolved V gene, and the others are unexplained. V, J and clone size are taken as reported in that table, and D and trimming were inferred from the DNA itself. The sample data list hundreds of thousands of clones, and 86% of these were observed just once. In total, the top ten clones hold around 0.8% of the sample. The donors belonged to the validation cohort of 90 to 150 subjects, which was separate from the approximately 700-subject first cohort. The TCR was taken from a woman aged 18-29 years in good health and CMV-seronegative. Source material: PBMCs.

This receptor has the CDR3 CAWSAGQVGEAFF. The DNA reads TGTGCCTGGAGTGCTGGACAGGTTGGTGAAGCTTTCTTT. The rearranged segments are TRBV30 and TRBJ1-1; the junction holds 7 bases that match TRBD1. V and J are trimmed by 1 base and 7 bases, and the gene matches miss 6 bases of the junction. The CDR3 runs 13 amino acids, cysteine and phenylalanine included. This entry keeps only the CDR3 DNA: 39 bases, framed from base 1. Sequences GTSNPN (CDR1) and SVGIG (CDR2) are obtained from the germline V gene (reference sequence).